This entry describes one T cell receptor beta chain. In the authors' workflow: Reference gene primer amplification gave nucleated cell count estimates. The assay was immunoSEQ multiplex PCR, and TCRdb's table has in-frame clones only and misses some. That table gives V, J and clone size, and the DNA gave D and trimming. Altogether about 100,000 clones are present, just over 90% being singletons, with the ten largest covering over 2%. V gave up 2 bases and J gave up 4 bases; unmatched junction bases: 4. The CDR3 length is 14 residues. Germline loops: CDR1 SGHRS, CDR2 YFSETQ. The data are from a study of blood T cell repertoires in COVID-19. As for the study in general: COVID-19 samples from acute and convalescent phases originated in the United States, Italy and Spain. T cells, B-cell-depleted T cells, or PBMCs supplied cDNA or gDNA.

The sample taken for sequencing was peripheral blood. This TCR was sampled from a man between 50 and 59 years old with active COVID-19. The gene calls are TRBV5-1 and TRBJ1-1; 8 bases fit TRBD1. Written as DNA, the CDR3 is TGCGCCAGCAGCTTTGGACAGGGCGGCACTGAAGCTTTCTTT. Its protein product is CASSFGQGGTEAFF.